This TCR beta chain was obtained from a study of blood T cell repertoires in COVID-19. Overall study: The study drew acute and convalescent COVID-19 samples from the United States, Italy and Spain.

This clone was found a few times. Trimming took off 7 bases at V and 2 bases at J, with 14 bases between the two ends. This CDR3 comprises 14 residues. The germline gives CDR1 MNHEY, CDR2 SVGAGI. Here immunoSEQ multiplex PCR was the method, and the copy in TCRdb shows in-frame clones only, minus some. Here the sample spans more than 200,000 clones, approximately 79% being singletons. The sequence derives from a woman in her forties with active or convalescent COVID-19. The V gene is TRBV6-5, the J gene TRBJ1-1; D is ambiguous. The sequencing input was peripheral blood. CDR3 residues: CASNPRRGNTEAFF. The CDR3, as DNA: TGTGCCAGCAACCCTAGACGGGGAAACACTGAAGCTTTCTTT.